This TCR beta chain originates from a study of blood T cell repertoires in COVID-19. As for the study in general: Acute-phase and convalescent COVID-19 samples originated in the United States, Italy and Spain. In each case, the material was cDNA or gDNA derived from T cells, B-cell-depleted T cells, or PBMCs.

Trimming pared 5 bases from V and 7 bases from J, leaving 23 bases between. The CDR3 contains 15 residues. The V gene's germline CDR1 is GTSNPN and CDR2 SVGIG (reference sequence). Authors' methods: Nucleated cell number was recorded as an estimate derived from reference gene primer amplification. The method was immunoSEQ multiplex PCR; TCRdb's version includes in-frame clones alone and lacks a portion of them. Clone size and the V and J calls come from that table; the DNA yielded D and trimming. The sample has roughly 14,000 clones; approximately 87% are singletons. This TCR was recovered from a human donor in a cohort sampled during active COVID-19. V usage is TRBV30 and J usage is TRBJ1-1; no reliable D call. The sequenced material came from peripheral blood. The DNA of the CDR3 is TGTGCCTGGTCCTTGGCGGGAGGGCGACCTCTTGAAGCTTTCTTT. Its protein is CAWSLAGGRPLEAFF.